This is a list of T cell receptor beta chains from one sample in a study of cytomegalovirus exposure and HLA in healthy donors. Only in-frame clones appear in the TCRdb table, and some are missing; sequencing was by immunoSEQ multiplex PCR. The sample contains 150,000 to 200,000 clones, more than 65% of which appear only once. Sequenced: PBMCs. The source is a woman aged 25 to 39 in good health and CMV-seronegative. The CDR3 runs from the conserved cysteine through the conserved F or W. D genes are given only for firm matches. Size is stated for part of the rows, as once, few or many counts, or as a class when the clone is expanded.

clone_size | j_call | v_call | d_call | cdr3_aa | cdr3_nt
few | TRBJ1-5 | TRBV5-1 | . | CASSLGSGPQHF | TGCGCCAGCAGCTTGGGTTCAGGGCCCCAGCATTTT
. | TRBJ2-7 | TRBV6-5 | . | CASASSGPSREQYF | TGTGCCAGCGCCTCCAGCGGACCGTCTCGCGAGCAGTACTTC
few | TRBJ1-2 | TRBV6-1 | . | CASSGVRGNYGYTF | TGTGCCAGCAGTGGGGTTCGCGGAAACTATGGCTACACCTTC
. | TRBJ1-2 | TRBV27 | . | CASSLMQGSGYTF | TGTGCCAGCAGTTTAATGCAGGGTTCGGGCTACACCTTC
few | TRBJ2-7 | TRBV6-6 | . | CASTREVTGRHEQYF | TGTGCCAGCACCAGAGAAGTGACAGGGAGGCACGAGCAGTACTTC
. | TRBJ2-7 | TRBV7-3 | TRBD2 | CASSLRRGTSYEQYF | TGTGCCAGCAGCTTACGAAGAGGGACTAGCTACGAGCAGTACTTC
. | TRBJ2-7 | TRBV7-2 | TRBD2 | CASSLRVGTSGSSYEQYF | TGTGCCAGCAGCTTAAGAGTCGGGACTAGCGGTAGCTCCTACGAGCAGTACTTC
. | TRBJ2-6 | TRBV12-5 | TRBD1 | CASGLVLSVVTGASSGANVLTF | TGTGCTAGTGGTTTGGTACTTTCTGTAGTAACAGGGGCGAGCTCTGGGGCCAACGTCCTGACTTTC
. | TRBJ2-3 | TRBV19 | TRBD1 | CASSTGQGTDTQYF | TGTGCCAGTAGTACGGGACAGGGGACAGATACGCAGTATTTT
. | TRBJ1-5 | TRBV19 | . | CASSIARAQNQPQHF | TGTGCCAGTAGTATAGCCAGGGCCCAAAATCAGCCCCAGCATTTT
. | TRBJ2-3 | TRBV7-9 | TRBD2 | CASLAGGATDTQYF | TGTGCCAGTCTAGCGGGAGGAGCGACAGATACGCAGTATTTT
. | TRBJ2-6 | TRBV27 | . | CASSFLSSGANVLTF | TGTGCCAGCAGTTTTTTGAGCTCTGGGGCCAACGTCCTGACTTTC
few | TRBJ2-7 | TRBV30 | . | CAWSRNRESEQYF | TGTGCCTGGAGTAGGAACAGGGAGAGCGAGCAGTACTTC
. | TRBJ2-1 | TRBV28 | . | CASGGGAYNEQFF | TGTGCCAGTGGGGGGGGCGCCTACAATGAGCAGTTCTTC
few | TRBJ2-7 | TRBV30 | . | CAWRVSGSYEQYF | TGTGCCTGGAGGGTATCAGGGTCCTACGAGCAGTACTTC
. | TRBJ2-7 | TRBV5-6 | TRBD1 | CASSGQGQGYEQYF | TGTGCCAGCAGCGGACAGGGACAGGGCTACGAGCAGTACTTC
. | TRBJ2-6 | TRBV29-1 | . | CSAMSGSGANVLTF | TGCAGCGCCATGTCAGGCTCTGGGGCCAACGTCCTGACTTTC
. | TRBJ1-1 | TRBV5-4 | TRBD1 | CASRGQGMNTEAFF | TGTGCCAGCAGGGGACAGGGCATGAACACTGAAGCTTTCTTT
. | TRBJ2-7 | TRBV28 | TRBD2 | CASSRTSGRLSYEQYF | TGTGCCAGCAGTCGGACTAGCGGGAGGCTCTCCTACGAGCAGTACTTC
few | TRBJ2-1 | TRBV6-1 | TRBD2 | CASSELAGADEQFF | TGTGCCAGCAGTGAGCTAGCGGGAGCTGATGAGCAGTTCTTC
. | TRBJ2-7 | TRBV4-2 | TRBD1 | CASSHDRDRGHEQYF | TGTGCCAGCAGCCATGACCGGGACAGGGGCCACGAGCAGTACTTC
. | TRBJ2-3 | TRBV2 | TRBD1 | CASITDRGLDTQYF | TGTGCCAGCATTACGGACAGGGGGCTGGATACGCAGTATTTT
. | TRBJ1-3 | TRBV5-4 | . | CASSLTGHGNTIYF | TGTGCCAGCAGCTTGACAGGGCACGGAAACACCATATATTTT
. | TRBJ2-7 | TRBV4-2 | TRBD2 | CASSQDIVEREWYEQYF | TGTGCCAGCAGCCAAGATATCGTCGAGCGGGAGTGGTACGAGCAGTACTTC
. | TRBJ2-7 | TRBV7-8 | . | CASSLGASLSFGGEQYF | TGTGCCAGCAGCTTAGGGGCTAGCCTCTCCTTCGGGGGCGAGCAGTACTTC
. | TRBJ1-5 | TRBV11-2 | . | CASSLIGESQPQHF | TGTGCCAGCAGCTTAATCGGGGAAAGCCAGCCCCAGCATTTT
few | TRBJ1-1 | TRBV6-5 | TRBD1 | CASRKQGAKNTEAFF | TGTGCCAGCAGGAAACAGGGGGCTAAGAACACTGAAGCTTTCTTT
. | TRBJ1-1 | TRBV6-1 | . | CASSLGPEAFF | TGTGCCAGCAGCCTGGGGCCTGAAGCTTTCTTT
. | TRBJ1-2 | TRBV5-1 | . | CASSSLAVNYGYTF | TGCGCCAGCAGCTCCCTGGCGGTGAACTATGGCTACACCTTC
. | TRBJ2-1 | TRBV7-3 | TRBD2 | CASSLSVLAGDEQFF | TGTGCCAGCAGCTTGAGCGTACTAGCGGGGGATGAGCAGTTCTTC
once | TRBJ1-4 | TRBV7-8 | . | CASSSKQGNEKLFF | TGTGCCAGCAGCTCCAAACAGGGTAATGAAAAACTGTTTTTT
. | TRBJ2-6 | TRBV6-4 | TRBD1 | CASSDTGQGMSGANVLTF | TGTGCCAGCAGTGACACTGGACAGGGGATGTCTGGGGCCAACGTCCTGACTTTC
. | TRBJ2-4 | TRBV6-5 | . | CASTHTNRRIQYF | TGTGCCAGCACCCATACAAACCGGAGGATTCAGTACTTC
. | TRBJ2-6 | TRBV5-1 | . | CASSAALSSGANVLTF | TGCGCCAGCAGCGCCGCACTGAGCTCTGGGGCCAACGTCCTGACTTTC
. | TRBJ2-1 | TRBV29-1 | TRBD2 | CSVNGAGGDNEQFF | TGCAGCGTAAACGGGGCTGGGGGGGACAATGAGCAGTTCTTC
. | TRBJ1-1 | TRBV11-1 | TRBD1 | CASSIQGVTEAFF | TGTGCCAGCAGCATTCAGGGGGTCACTGAAGCTTTCTTT
. | TRBJ1-5 | TRBV28 | TRBD1 | CASRTGTAGHQPQHF | TGTGCCAGCAGGACCGGGACAGCCGGGCATCAGCCCCAGCATTTT
. | TRBJ2-1 | TRBV9 | . | CASSEGVYNEQFF | TGTGCCAGCAGTGAAGGAGTTTACAATGAGCAGTTCTTC
. | TRBJ2-4 | TRBV5-6 | . | CASSLLGRPNIQYF | TGTGCCAGCAGCTTGTTAGGGAGACCAAACATTCAGTACTTC
few | TRBJ2-1 | TRBV4-3 | TRBD2 | CASSQALAGGRGNEQFF | TGCGCCAGCAGCCAGGCTCTAGCGGGGGGAAGAGGGAATGAGCAGTTCTTC
. | TRBJ1-6 | TRBV7-8 | TRBD1 | CASSIRQGRNSPLHF | TGTGCCAGCAGCATTCGACAGGGACGTAATTCACCCCTCCACTTT
. | TRBJ2-7 | TRBV7-6 | . | CASSLDGGRSYEQYF | TGTGCCAGCAGCTTAGACGGGGGGCGGTCCTACGAGCAGTACTTC
. | TRBJ2-7 | TRBV5-6 | . | CASSRRGENYEQYF | TGTGCCAGCAGCCGGAGGGGCGAAAATTACGAGCAGTACTTC
once | TRBJ1-6 | TRBV6-4 | . | CANSRVVDSPLHF | TGTGCCAACAGCCGGGTGGTGGATTCACCCCTCCACTTT
few | TRBJ2-1 | TRBV9 | . | CASSVEGNEQFF | TGTGCCAGCAGCGTAGAGGGGAATGAGCAGTTCTTC